This record concerns one T cell receptor beta chain sequence. As yet, its antigen is unknown. TCRdb keeps only in-frame clones here, not all; method: immunoSEQ multiplex PCR. The sample gives 45,000 to 55,000 clones, around 74% of which show up once; 5.4% is in the top ten. The V gene end was trimmed by 5 bases and the J gene end by 9 bases; junction bases not matched to a gene: 15. Germline lookup yields CDR1 SGHTA and CDR2 FQGTGA. The CDR3 totals 16 residues. The culture ran for 10 days, and then CD4+ T cells were isolated. The person was diagnosed with PCR-confirmed SARS-CoV-2 infection between March and December 2020. Participants got two doses of BNT162b2 or mRNA-1273 vaccine. The data originate from a study of vaccination effects on CD4 cells after COVID-19. The overall study: Antigen-specific CD4+ T cells were expanded with viral peptide pools in the ViraFEST assay before sequencing. Post-vaccine specimens arrived a median 72 days past the second dose.

The chain has TRBV7-3 and TRBJ2-1, with 8 bases aligning to TRBD2. The sequence was obtained from a human donor who had a prior SARS-CoV-2 infection. Source: CD4+ T cells from PBMCs cultured without peptide, taken after COVID-19 vaccination. The CDR3 loop reads CASSPPPGLGNGEQFF. CDR3 bases: TGTGCCAGCAGCCCACCCCCGGGACTAGGGAACGGTGAGCAGTTCTTC. The full variable domain, with the rest looked up from reference TRBV7-3 and TRBJ2-1, is GAGVSQTPSNKVTEKGKYVELRCDPISGHTALYWYRQSLGQGPEFLIYFQGTGAADDSGLPNDRFFAVRPEGSVSTLKIQRTERGDSAVYLCASSPPPGLGNGEQFFGPGTRLTVL.